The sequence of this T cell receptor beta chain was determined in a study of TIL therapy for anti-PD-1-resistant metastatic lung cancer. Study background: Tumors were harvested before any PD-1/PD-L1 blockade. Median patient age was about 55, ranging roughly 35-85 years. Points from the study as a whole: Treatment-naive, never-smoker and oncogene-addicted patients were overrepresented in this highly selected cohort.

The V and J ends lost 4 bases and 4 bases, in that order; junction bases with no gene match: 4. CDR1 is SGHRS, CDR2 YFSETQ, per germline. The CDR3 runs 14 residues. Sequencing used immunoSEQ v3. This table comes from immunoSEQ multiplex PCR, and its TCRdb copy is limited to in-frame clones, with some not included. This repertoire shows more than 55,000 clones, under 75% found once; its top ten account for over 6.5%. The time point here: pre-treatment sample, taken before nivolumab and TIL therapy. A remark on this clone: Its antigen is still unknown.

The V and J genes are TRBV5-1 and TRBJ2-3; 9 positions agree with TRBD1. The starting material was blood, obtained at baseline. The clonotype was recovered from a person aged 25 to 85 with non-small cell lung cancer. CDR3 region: CASSVGQGPDTQYF. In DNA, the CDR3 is TGCGCCAGCAGCGTGGGACAGGGTCCAGATACGCAGTATTTT.